Each of the 15 T cell receptor beta chains below was sequenced from the same sample in a study of shared T cell receptors in the human thymus. TCRdb keeps only in-frame clones here, not all; method: immunoSEQ multiplex PCR. Found here are approximately 580,000 clones, about 84% of them singletons; the top ten hold less than 0.015%. A further study also used this sample, focusing on human thymus T cells.

Source material: thymocytes. These receptor sequences come from a boy younger than two with a congenital heart defect.

V gene TRBV5-5 combines with J gene TRBJ1-2; 8 bases are shared with TRBD1. Germline-derived CDR1 and CDR2 are SGHKS and YYEKEE (reference sequence). V lost 4 bases to trimming and J lost 4 bases; unmatched junction nucleotides: 6. This CDR3 has 14 residues. The CDR3 DNA reads TGTGCCAGCAGCGATTGGACAGGGTCCTATGGCTACACCTTC. Translating it yields CASSDWTGSYGYTF.

The gene calls are TRBV7-2 and TRBJ2-7, with 8 bases that match TRBD2. The V and J ends lost 3 bases and 0 bases, in that order; junction bases with no gene match: 13. Per germline, CDR1 SGHTA and CDR2 FQGNSA. The CDR3 is 18 residues long. The CDR3 is CASSLGLDGRPSSYEQYF. CDR3 nucleotides: TGTGCCAGCAGCTTGGGACTAGACGGGAGGCCCTCCTCCTACGAGCAGTACTTC. Drawing the rest from reference TRBV7-2 and TRBJ2-7, the complete variable domain is GAGVSQSPSNKVTEKGKDVELRCDPISGHTALYWYRQSLGQGLEFLIYFQGNSAPDKSGLPSDRFSAERTGGSVSTLTIQRTQQEDSAVYLCASSLGLDGRPSSYEQYFGPGTRLTVT.

The genes are TRBV4-1 and TRBJ1-3; D is undetermined. CDR3 length: 15 amino acids. Germline CDR1 reads MGHRA; CDR2 reads YSYEKL. V was clipped by 3 bases and J by 4 bases, with 13 bases between them. The CDR3 DNA reads TGCGCCAGCAGCCATCAAGACGGGTTCGGAAACACCATATATTTT. It codes for CASSHQDGFGNTIYF.

This clone was recorded only once. V is TRBV5-1 and J is TRBJ2-7; TRBD1 matches 7 bases. The CDR3 has 14 amino acids. Per germline, CDR1 SGHRS and CDR2 YFSETQ. The CDR3 loop reads CAQGVASSPLEQYF. CDR3 nucleotide sequence: TGCGCTCAGGGGGTAGCGTCTAGCCCCCTCGAGCAGTACTTC.

V is TRBV9 and J is TRBJ2-1, with D perhaps TRBD2 (6 bases). The CDR3 runs to 15 residues. V shed 4 bases and J shed 7 bases, with 18 bases lying between them. In germline, CDR1 is SGDLS, CDR2 YYNGEE. CDR3 amino acids: CASSSSEHGTNEQFF. CDR3 DNA sequence: TGTGCCAGCAGCTCTAGCGAGCATGGGACTAATGAGCAGTTCTTC.

This chain uses TRBV10-1 with TRBJ2-7; tentative D call: TRBD1 (5 bases). Trimming removed 2 bases at V and 6 bases at J, with 14 bases between. The germline CDR1 and CDR2 sequences are WNHNN and SYGVQD (reference sequence). This CDR3 has 14 residues. The CDR3: CASSETDSMGEQYF. CDR3 in DNA: TGCGCCAGCAGTGAGACCGACAGCATGGGCGAGCAGTACTTC.

In its sample, this clone was seen a few times. The genes are TRBV9 and TRBJ2-3; 7 bases map to TRBD2. Losses at the gene ends were 8 bases for V and 1 base for J; bases not matched to a gene: 10. The CDR3 covers 15 residues. Germline loops: CDR1 SGDLS, CDR2 YYNGEE. The DNA for the CDR3 is TGTGCCAGTCAGCGGGGTCGACGCTGCACAGATACGCAGTATTTT. It translates to CASQRGRRCTDTQYF.

The V call is TRBV5-4, the J call TRBJ2-7, with a weak D call TRBD1 (5 bases). Trimming shortened V by 4 bases and J by 2 bases, and 10 bases separated the two germline ends. CDR1 SGHNT and CDR2 YYREEE come from the germline V gene (reference sequence). The CDR3 length is 13 residues. The CDR3 is CASSRDRTYEQYF. The CDR3 bases are TGTGCCAGCAGCCGCGACAGAACCTACGAGCAGTACTTC.

J is TRBJ1-1 and V is TRBV27; D possibly corresponds to TRBD1 (6 bases). The V gene's germline CDR1 is MNHEY and CDR2 SMNVEV (reference sequence). V lost 6 bases and J 6 bases, leaving 26 bases between the germline ends. This CDR3 has 17 amino acids. The CDR3 bases are TGTGCCAGCAGCTCGTACAGGGTAGGGAACGATCCAGCTGAAGCTTTCTTT. Translating gives CASSSYRVGNDPAEAFF.

The chain links TRBV29-1 to TRBJ1-2, with D uncertain. V was clipped by 4 bases and J by 3 bases, with 9 bases between them. There are 12 residues in the CDR3. CDR1 is SQVTM, CDR2 ANQGSEA, per germline. The CDR3 region is CSVGSTDYGYTF. In DNA, the CDR3 is TGCAGCGTTGGGAGTACGGACTATGGCTACACCTTC.

The genes are TRBV7-2 and TRBJ2-7; D is possibly TRBD1 (5 bases). V lost 2 bases, J lost 6 bases, and 17 bases lay in between. Germline CDR1 reads SGHTA; CDR2 reads FQGNSA. The CDR3 has 15 residues. CDR3 protein: CASSLMGQGCPEQYF. The CDR3 nucleotides are TGTGCCAGCAGCTTAATGGGCCAGGGATGTCCCGAGCAGTACTTC. The variable domain in full, with the rest retrieved from reference TRBV7-2 and TRBJ2-7, is GAGVSQSPSNKVTEKGKDVELRCDPISGHTALYWYRQSLGQGLEFLIYFQGNSAPDKSGLPSDRFSAERTGGSVSTLTIQRTQQEDSAVYLCASSLMGQGCPEQYFGPGTRLTVT.

The CDR3 DNA is TGTGCCAGCAGTTACGGCCAGGGGAGTGAAAAACTGTTTTTT. It yields the protein CASSYGQGSEKLFF. V and J are TRBV27 and TRBJ1-4, with D possibly being TRBD1 (6 bases). With 4 bases removed from V and 7 bases from J, the gap between germline ends came to 13 bases. CDR3 size: 14 residues. Germline CDR1 and CDR2: MNHEY and SMNVEV (reference sequence).

This chain uses TRBV30 with TRBJ2-3; D may be TRBD1 (5 bases). The germline V gene encodes CDR1 GTSNPN and CDR2 SVGIG (reference sequence). The CDR3 is made up of 11 amino acids. The DNA for the CDR3 is TGTGTCACGAAGGGGTCAGATACGCAGTATTTT. Its protein product is CVTKGSDTQYF.

This clone showed up just once. The chain couples TRBV4-1 to TRBJ2-5; tentative D call: TRBD2 (5 bases). The V gene's germline CDR1 is MGHRA and CDR2 YSYEKL. This CDR3 has 15 amino acids. The ends were cut back, 4 bases at V and 5 bases at J, with 17 bases in the middle. The CDR3 loop reads CASSRGPTNRETQYF. DNA for the CDR3: TGCGCCAGCAGCCGCGGGCCAACCAACCGGGAGACCCAGTACTTC.

V gene TRBV5-5 combines with J gene TRBJ1-1; perhaps TRBD1 as D (5 bases). The ends were cut back, 2 bases at V and 1 base at J, with 12 bases in the middle. The CDR3 is 15 residues long. Germline loops: CDR1 SGHKS, CDR2 YYEKEE (reference sequence). In DNA, the CDR3 is TGTGCCAGCAGCTTCCCCCAGGGTAGGAACACTGAAGCTTTCTTT. Encoded protein: CASSFPQGRNTEAFF.